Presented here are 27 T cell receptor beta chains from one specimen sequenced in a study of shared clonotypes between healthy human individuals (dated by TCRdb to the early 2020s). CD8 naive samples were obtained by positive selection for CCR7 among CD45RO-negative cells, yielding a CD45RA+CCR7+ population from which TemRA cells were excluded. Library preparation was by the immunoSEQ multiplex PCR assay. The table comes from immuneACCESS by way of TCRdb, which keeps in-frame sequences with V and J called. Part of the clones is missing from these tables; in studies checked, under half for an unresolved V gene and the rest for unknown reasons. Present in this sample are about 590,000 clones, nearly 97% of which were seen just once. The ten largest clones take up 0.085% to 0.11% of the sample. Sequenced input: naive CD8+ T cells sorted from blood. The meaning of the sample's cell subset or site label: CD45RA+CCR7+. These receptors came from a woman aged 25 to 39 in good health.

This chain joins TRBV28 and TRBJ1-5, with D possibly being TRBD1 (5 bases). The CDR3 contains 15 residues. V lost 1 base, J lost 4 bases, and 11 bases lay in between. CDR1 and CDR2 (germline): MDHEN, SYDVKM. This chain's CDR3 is CASSLLWSGNQPQHF. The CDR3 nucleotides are TGTGCCAGCAGTTTATTGTGGTCAGGGAATCAGCCCCAGCATTTT.

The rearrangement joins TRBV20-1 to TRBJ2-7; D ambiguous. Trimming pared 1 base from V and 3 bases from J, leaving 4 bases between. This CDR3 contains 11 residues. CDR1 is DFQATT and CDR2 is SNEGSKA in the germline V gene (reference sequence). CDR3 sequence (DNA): TGCAGTGCTAGAGTCCTCTACGAGCAGTACTTC. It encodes CSARVLYEQYF.

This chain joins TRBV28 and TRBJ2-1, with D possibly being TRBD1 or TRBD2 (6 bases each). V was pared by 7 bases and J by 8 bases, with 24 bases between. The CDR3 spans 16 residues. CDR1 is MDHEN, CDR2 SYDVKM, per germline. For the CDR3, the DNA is TGTGCCAGCAACCCCACAAAGGGGGGCGAAATGGATGAGCAGTTCTTC. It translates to CASNPTKGGEMDEQFF.

The CDR3 sequence is CASSMGWSSTDTQYF. The CDR3 DNA sequence: TGTGCCAGTAGTATGGGGTGGTCAAGCACAGATACGCAGTATTTT. V and J are TRBV19 and TRBJ2-3; D remains unclear. Germline CDR1 LNHDA, CDR2 SQIVND (reference sequence). The V end lost 3 bases, the J end lost 0 bases, and 10 bases lay between the germline ends. This CDR3 is built from 15 residues.

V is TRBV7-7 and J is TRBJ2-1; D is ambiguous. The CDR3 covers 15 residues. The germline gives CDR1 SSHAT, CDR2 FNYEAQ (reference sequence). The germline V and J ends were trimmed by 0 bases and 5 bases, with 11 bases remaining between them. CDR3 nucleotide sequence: TGTGCCAGCAGCTTAGCCGGGTCTAACCACAATGAGCAGTTCTTC. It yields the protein CASSLAGSNHNEQFF.

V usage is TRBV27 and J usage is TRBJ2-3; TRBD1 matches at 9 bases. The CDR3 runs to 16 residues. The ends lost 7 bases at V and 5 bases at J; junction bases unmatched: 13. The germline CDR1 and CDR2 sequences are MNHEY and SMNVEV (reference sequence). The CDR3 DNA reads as TGTGCCAGCATTGGTTCTATGGGGACAGGGATAGATACGCAGTATTTT. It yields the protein CASIGSMGTGIDTQYF.

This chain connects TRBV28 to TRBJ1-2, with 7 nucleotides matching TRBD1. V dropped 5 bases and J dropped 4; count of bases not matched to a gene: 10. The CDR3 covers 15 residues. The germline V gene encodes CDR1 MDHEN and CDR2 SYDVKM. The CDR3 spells CASSPLEGAGYGYTF. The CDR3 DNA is TGTGCCAGCAGTCCCCTCGAGGGGGCCGGCTATGGCTACACCTTC.

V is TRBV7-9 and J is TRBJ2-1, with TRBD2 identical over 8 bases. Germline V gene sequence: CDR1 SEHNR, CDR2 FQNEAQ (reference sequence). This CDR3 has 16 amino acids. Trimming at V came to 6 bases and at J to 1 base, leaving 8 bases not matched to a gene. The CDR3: CASRASGPRSYNEQFF. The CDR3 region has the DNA TGTGCCAGCAGGGCTAGCGGGCCCAGGTCCTACAATGAGCAGTTCTTC.

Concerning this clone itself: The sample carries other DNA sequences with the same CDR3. The CDR3: CASSKTSGSYNEQFF. Here the CDR3 DNA reads TGTGCCAGTAGTAAGACTAGCGGGTCTTACAATGAGCAGTTCTTC. The chain is built from TRBV19 and TRBJ2-1, with 10 bases aligning to TRBD2. CDR3 length equals 15 residues. V gave up 4 bases and J gave up 4 bases; unmatched junction bases: 4. Germline CDR1 and CDR2: LNHDA and SQIVND (reference sequence).

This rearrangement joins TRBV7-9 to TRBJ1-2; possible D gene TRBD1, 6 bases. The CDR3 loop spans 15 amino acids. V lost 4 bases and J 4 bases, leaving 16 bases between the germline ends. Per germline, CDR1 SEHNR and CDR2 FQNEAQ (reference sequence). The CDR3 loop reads CASSSEQGEGYGYTF. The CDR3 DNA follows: TGTGCCAGCAGCTCCGAACAGGGAGAGGGCTATGGCTACACCTTC.

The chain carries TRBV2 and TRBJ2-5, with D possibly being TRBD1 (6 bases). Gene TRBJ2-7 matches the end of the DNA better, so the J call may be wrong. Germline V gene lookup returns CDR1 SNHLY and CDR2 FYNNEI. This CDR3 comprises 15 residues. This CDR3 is CASSEQFGQSYEQYF. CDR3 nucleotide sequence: TGTGCCAGCAGTGAGCAGTTCGGACAGTCCTACGAGCAGTACTTC.

The CDR3 nucleotides read TGCGCCAGCCTACAGGGGTCAGCAACTAATGAAAAACTGTTTTTT. This sequence encodes CASLQGSATNEKLFF. This chain connects TRBV10-1 to TRBJ1-4; 7 nucleotides match TRBD1. V shed 8 bases and J 0 bases; nucleotides not matched to a gene: 6. Germline-derived CDR1 and CDR2 are WNHNN and SYGVQD (reference sequence). This CDR3 spans 15 amino acids.

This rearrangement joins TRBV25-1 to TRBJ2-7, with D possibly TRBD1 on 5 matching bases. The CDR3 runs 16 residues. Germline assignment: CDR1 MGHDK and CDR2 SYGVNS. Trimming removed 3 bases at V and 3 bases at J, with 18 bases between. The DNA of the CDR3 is TGTGCCAGCAGTGATCCAGGGTCTCTTTTCTTCTACGAGCAGTACTTC. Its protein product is CASSDPGSLFFYEQYF.

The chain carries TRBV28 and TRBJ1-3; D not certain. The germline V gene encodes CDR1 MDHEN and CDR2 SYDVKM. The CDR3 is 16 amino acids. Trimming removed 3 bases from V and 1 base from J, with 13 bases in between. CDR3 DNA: TGTGCCAGCAGTTTGACGGCTTTTCCGTCTGGAAACACCATATATTTT. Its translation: CASSLTAFPSGNTIYF.

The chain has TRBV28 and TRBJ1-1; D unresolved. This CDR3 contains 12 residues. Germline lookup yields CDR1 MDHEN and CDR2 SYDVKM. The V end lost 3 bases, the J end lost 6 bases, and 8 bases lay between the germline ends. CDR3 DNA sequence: TGTGCCAGCAGTTTTGGGCGGGCTGAAGCTTTCTTT. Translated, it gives CASSFGRAEAFF.

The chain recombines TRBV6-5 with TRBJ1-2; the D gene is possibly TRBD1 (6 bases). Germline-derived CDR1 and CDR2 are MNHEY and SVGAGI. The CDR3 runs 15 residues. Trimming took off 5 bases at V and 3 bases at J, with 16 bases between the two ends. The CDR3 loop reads CASSLTGRGDYGYTF. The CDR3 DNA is TGTGCCAGCAGTCTTACAGGGCGGGGCGACTATGGCTACACCTTC.

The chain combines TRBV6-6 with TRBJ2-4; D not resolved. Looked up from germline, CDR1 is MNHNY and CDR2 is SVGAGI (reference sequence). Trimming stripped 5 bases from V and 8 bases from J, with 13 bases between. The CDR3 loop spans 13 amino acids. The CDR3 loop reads CASSAIRGDIQYF. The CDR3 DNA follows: TGTGCCAGCAGTGCTATTCGTGGGGACATTCAGTACTTC.

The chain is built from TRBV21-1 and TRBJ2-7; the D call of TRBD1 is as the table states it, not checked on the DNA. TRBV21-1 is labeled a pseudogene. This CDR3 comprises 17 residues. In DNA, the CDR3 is TGTGCCAGCAGCAATAACACCAGGGGGCGAATCTCCTACGAGCAGTACTTC. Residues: CASSNNTRGRISYEQYF.

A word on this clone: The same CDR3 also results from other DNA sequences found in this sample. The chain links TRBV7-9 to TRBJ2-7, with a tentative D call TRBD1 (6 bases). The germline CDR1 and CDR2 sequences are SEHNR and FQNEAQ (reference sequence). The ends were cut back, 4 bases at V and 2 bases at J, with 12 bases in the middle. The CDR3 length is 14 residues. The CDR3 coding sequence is TGTGCCAGCAGCTCCGGGACAAGAACCTACGAGCAGTACTTC. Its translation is CASSSGTRTYEQYF.

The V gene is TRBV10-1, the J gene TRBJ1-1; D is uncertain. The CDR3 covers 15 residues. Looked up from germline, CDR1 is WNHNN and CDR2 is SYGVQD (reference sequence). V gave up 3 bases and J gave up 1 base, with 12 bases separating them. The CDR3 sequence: CASSDGSGANTEAFF. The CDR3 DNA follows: TGCGCCAGCAGTGATGGCAGCGGAGCGAACACTGAAGCTTTCTTT.

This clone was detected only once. The CDR3 sequence: CASSLGTGVHEQYF. CDR3 bases: TGTGCCAGCAGCTTGGGGACAGGGGTGCACGAGCAGTACTTC. The V call is TRBV5-6, the J call TRBJ2-7, with TRBD1 matching 9 bases. The germline CDR1 and CDR2 sequences are SGHDT and YYEEEE. The V segment lost 0 bases and the J segment 5 bases; nucleotides outside the gene matches: 3. This CDR3 comprises 14 residues. Using reference TRBV5-6 and TRBJ2-7 for the parts outside the CDR3, the full variable domain is DAGVTQSPTHLIKTRGQQVTLRCSPKSGHDTVSWYQQALGQGPQFIFQYYEEEERQRGNFPDRFSGHQFPNYSSELNVNALLLGDSALYLCASSLGTGVHEQYFGPGTRLTVT.

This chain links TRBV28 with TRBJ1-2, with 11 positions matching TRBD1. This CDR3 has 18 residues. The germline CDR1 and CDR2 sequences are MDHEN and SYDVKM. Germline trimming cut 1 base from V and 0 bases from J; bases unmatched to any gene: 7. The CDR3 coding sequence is TGTGCCAGCAGTTTATACTGGGACAGGGGGGATCCTAACTATGGCTACACCTTC. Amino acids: CASSLYWDRGDPNYGYTF.

The CDR3 region is CASGTVSTGELFF. The CDR3 DNA is TGTGCCAGCGGGACAGTAAGCACCGGGGAGCTGTTTTTT. The V call is TRBV19, the J call TRBJ2-2, with 7 bases aligning to TRBD1. CDR3 length: 13 amino acids. J was trimmed by 4 bases and V by 9 bases; bases with no gene match: 5. The germline CDR1 and CDR2 sequences are LNHDA and SQIVND (reference sequence).

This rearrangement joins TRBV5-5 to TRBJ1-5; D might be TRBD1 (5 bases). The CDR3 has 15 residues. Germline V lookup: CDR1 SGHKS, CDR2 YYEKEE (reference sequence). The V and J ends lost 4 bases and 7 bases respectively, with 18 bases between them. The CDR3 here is CASSGRGGLWQPQHF. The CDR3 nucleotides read TGTGCCAGCAGCGGGAGGGGTGGTCTGTGGCAGCCCCAGCATTTT.

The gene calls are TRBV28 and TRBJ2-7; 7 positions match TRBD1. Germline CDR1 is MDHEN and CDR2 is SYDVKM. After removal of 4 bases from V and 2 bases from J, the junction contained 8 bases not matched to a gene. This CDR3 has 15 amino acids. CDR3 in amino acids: CASSWTRQGAYEQYF. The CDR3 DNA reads TGTGCCAGCAGTTGGACCCGACAGGGCGCCTACGAGCAGTACTTC. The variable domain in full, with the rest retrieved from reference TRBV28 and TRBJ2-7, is DVKVTQSSRYLVKRTGEKVFLECVQDMDHENMFWYRQDPGLGLRLIYFSYDVKMKEKGDIPEGYSVSREKKERFSLILESASTNQTSMYLCASSWTRQGAYEQYFGPGTRLTVT.

CDR3 protein: CASSLSRQGALHF. As DNA, the CDR3 is TGTGCCAGCAGTTTATCAAGACAGGGGGCGCTGCATTTT. The chain employs TRBV27 and TRBJ1-5; 10 nucleotides align to TRBD1. This CDR3 is built from 13 residues. CDR1 and CDR2 from the germline V gene are MNHEY and SMNVEV (reference sequence). Trimming took 0 bases from V and 15 from J; bases not matched to a gene: 5.

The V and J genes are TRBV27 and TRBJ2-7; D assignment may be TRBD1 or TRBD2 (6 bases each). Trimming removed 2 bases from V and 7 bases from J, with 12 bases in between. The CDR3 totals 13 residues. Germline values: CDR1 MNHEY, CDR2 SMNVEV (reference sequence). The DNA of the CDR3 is TGTGCCAGCAGTTTAGGGGGGCCTCGGGAGCAGTACTTC. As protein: CASSLGGPREQYF.